This T cell receptor beta chain is drawn from a study of naive and memory T cell subsets. This CDR3 is 15 amino acids long. V was pared by 5 bases and J by 4 bases, with 10 bases of the junction left unmatched. The germline V gene encodes CDR1 LGHNA and CDR2 YSLEER. On this clonotype: The antigen remains undetermined. The CDR3 ends on some other residue instead of the conserved phenylalanine or tryptophan, so this is likely a read error.

Findings of the study overall: Over 95% of naive TCR sequences appeared only once after error correction, unlike memory subsets. Possibly reflecting memory cells re-expressing CD45RA, a few larger clonotypes occurred in naive repertoires, especially CD8.

The beta constant-region primer was an equimolar mix of two oligonucleotides covering TRBC1 and TRBC2. The ligated cDNA underwent four PCR rounds using SP2 and nested alpha and beta constant-region primers. TCRdb re-called the UMI-ligation and nested PCR reads through MiXCR, storing one row per CDR3 protein. The table includes around 160,000 distinct CDR3 sequences, about 23% detected once. The V call is TRBV4-3, the J call TRBJ2-7; 8 bases agree with TRBD1. This TCR was sampled from a human donor in good health. Sequencing was done on a sample of naive CD4+ T cells from blood. The CDR3 is CASSVDRDRPYEQYY. For the CDR3, the DNA is TGCGCCAGCAGCGTCGACCGGGACAGGCCTTACGAGCAGTACTAC.